One sample yielded the 29 T cell receptor beta chains listed below, sequenced in a study of beta chain features in type 1 diabetes. Expressed TCRB transcripts got sequenced, as all isolated RNA was reverse transcribed. Libraries were prepared by immunoSEQ multiplex PCR; TCRdb keeps only in-frame clonotypes and omits some of them. Found here are 390,000 or so clones, approximately 13% of them singletons; the top ten hold 0.035% to 0.045%. The specimen was naive CD4+ T cells from blood. These receptor sequences come from a man aged 25 to 40 in good health.

The chain uses TRBV7-9 and TRBJ1-1; no firm D call. The CDR3 consists of 13 residues. Germline assignment: CDR1 SEHNR and CDR2 FQNEAQ (reference sequence). V lost 9 bases and J 5 bases, leaving 16 bases between the germline ends. The CDR3 is CARERAQETEAFF. CDR3 nucleotide sequence: TGTGCCAGAGAAAGGGCTCAAGAGACTGAAGCTTTCTTT.

This clone was observed a few times. This chain connects TRBV5-6 to TRBJ2-5, with 7 bases aligning to TRBD2. The trim removed 2 bases at V and 5 bases at J, leaving 3 bases unmatched. CDR1 is SGHDT, CDR2 YYEEEE, per germline. The CDR3 has 13 amino acids. The CDR3, as DNA: TGTGCCAGCAGCTTCGGGAGGACGGAGACCCAGTACTTC. Its translation: CASSFGRTETQYF.

This clone has more than one count but fewer than ten. The rearrangement links TRBV30 to TRBJ2-6; D remains unclear. Between the trimmed V and J ends, which lost 2 bases and 1 base, there was a span of 9 bases. This CDR3 has 15 amino acids. In germline, CDR1 is GTSNPN, CDR2 SVGIG (reference sequence). CDR3 protein: CAWSRRLSGANVLTF. The DNA of the CDR3 is TGTGCCTGGAGTCGCCGATTATCTGGGGCCAACGTCCTGACTTTC.

This chain's CDR3 is CASSLMIGLRYTEAFF. The CDR3 DNA follows: TGCGCCAGCAGCTTAATGATTGGGTTGAGGTACACTGAAGCTTTCTTT. The chain is built from TRBV5-1 and TRBJ1-1, with D hard to call. Trimming removed 2 bases at V and 3 bases at J, with 17 bases between. The CDR3 totals 16 residues. CDR1 is SGHRS, CDR2 YFSETQ, per germline.

This clone turned up a few times. This chain joins TRBV9 and TRBJ2-7; a possible D gene is TRBD2 (6 bases). This CDR3 is 13 amino acids long. The V end lost 4 bases, the J end lost 4 bases, and 12 bases lay between the germline ends. Looked up from germline, CDR1 is SGDLS and CDR2 is YYNGEE. CDR3 sequence (DNA): TGTGCCAGCAGCTACAGACTAGGGTACGAGCAGTACTTC. This codes for CASSYRLGYEQYF.

The chain uses TRBV29-1 and TRBJ2-1; 7 bases agree with TRBD1. Germline trimming cut 7 bases from V and 6 bases from J; bases unmatched to any gene: 9. Germline CDR1 reads SQVTM; CDR2 reads ANQGSEA. CDR3 length equals 13 residues. The CDR3 loop is CSARSTGLNEQFF. The CDR3 DNA is TGCAGCGCGAGATCGACAGGGCTCAATGAGCAGTTCTTC.

This chain connects TRBV5-1 to TRBJ2-5; D possibly corresponds to TRBD1 (5 bases). Deletions cut 2 bases from V and 3 bases from J, with 11 bases between. The CDR3 spans 14 residues. CDR1 and CDR2 (germline): SGHRS, YFSETQ. The CDR3 nucleotides are TGCGCCAGCAGCTTAATGGGGCTGGAAGAGACCCAGTACTTC. This sequence encodes CASSLMGLEETQYF.

V gene TRBV6-5 combines with J gene TRBJ2-3; D not certain. Trimming left V 0 bases short and J 5 bases short, with 9 bases between. The V gene's germline CDR1 is MNHEY and CDR2 SVGAGI. The CDR3 loop spans 14 amino acids. This chain's CDR3 is CASSYSMIGDTQYF. As DNA, the CDR3 is TGTGCCAGCAGTTACTCAATGATAGGAGATACGCAGTATTTT.

V gene TRBV9 combines with J gene TRBJ1-4; 7 positions agree with TRBD1. The CDR3 extends over 13 amino acids. Germline CDR1 SGDLS, CDR2 YYNGEE. V trimming: 4 bases; J trimming: 7 bases; junction bases outside the gene matches: 4. The CDR3 is CASSQGDSEKLFF. Written as DNA, the CDR3 is TGTGCCAGCAGCCAAGGGGACAGTGAAAAACTGTTTTTT.

This chain uses TRBV18 with TRBJ2-7; D unresolved. The V end was cut by 2 bases, the J end by 7 bases, with 12 bases between. The CDR3 totals 13 residues. The germline CDR1 and CDR2 sequences are KGHSH and LQKENI. CDR3 sequence (DNA): TGTGCCAGCTCACCAGCCTCGGTGGGAGAGCAGTACGTC. Protein: CASSPASVGEQYV.

The chain joins TRBV5-6 to TRBJ2-7; 7 bases match TRBD1. The CDR3 length is 15 residues. V lost 0 bases, J lost 5 bases, and 8 bases stayed unmatched. CDR1 is SGHDT, CDR2 YYEEEE, per germline. CDR3 region: CASSLAGQGDHEQYV. The CDR3, as DNA: TGTGCCAGCAGCTTGGCGGGCCAGGGGGACCACGAGCAGTACGTC.

A few counts support this clone. This rearrangement joins TRBV5-1 to TRBJ2-5; 9 bases agree with TRBD2. Germline values: CDR1 SGHRS, CDR2 YFSETQ. The CDR3 has 15 amino acids. V shed 3 bases and J 5 bases; nucleotides not matched to a gene: 8. CDR3 sequence reads: CASSSIAGVQETQYF. CDR3 sequence (DNA): TGCGCCAGCAGCTCCATAGCGGGAGTACAGGAGACCCAGTACTTC.

In DNA form, the CDR3 reads TGTGCCAGCAGTTTAACAGGGCTGTTGGAGACCCAGTACTTC. This translates into CASSLTGLLETQYF. The gene calls are TRBV27 and TRBJ2-5, with D perhaps TRBD1 (6 bases). The V and J ends lost 2 bases and 5 bases respectively, with 12 bases between them. The CDR3 totals 14 residues. Germline CDR1 is MNHEY and CDR2 is SMNVEV (reference sequence).

The table lists this clone with a few counts. The chain combines TRBV2 with TRBJ1-1; TRBD1 is a possible D gene (5 bases). This CDR3 spans 13 amino acids. Deletions cut 6 bases from V and 1 base from J, with 9 bases between. Germline V gives CDR1 SNHLY, CDR2 FYNNEI. CDR3 loop: CASRLTANTEAFF. CDR3 sequence (DNA): TGTGCCAGCAGGTTGACAGCGAACACTGAAGCTTTCTTT.

This clone has more than one count but fewer than ten. The genes are TRBV25-1 and TRBJ1-2, with D uncertain. The CDR3 is made up of 16 amino acids. Trimming took off 6 bases at V and 3 bases at J, with 20 bases between the two ends. Germline V gives CDR1 MGHDK, CDR2 SYGVNS. As DNA, the CDR3 is TGTGCCAGCAGCCGTGGGAACTCTCCTCGGGACTATGGCTACACCTTC. As protein: CASSRGNSPRDYGYTF.

This clone showed up many times. The same CDR3 also results from other DNA sequences found in this sample. This chain connects TRBV18 to TRBJ2-6; D unresolved. The length of the CDR3 is 13 residues. Trimming shortened V by 3 bases and J by 2 bases, and 2 bases separated the two germline ends. The germline V gene has CDR1 KGHSH and CDR2 LQKENI. The CDR3 loop is CASSPAGANVLTF. The CDR3 DNA is TGTGCCAGCTCACCGGCTGGGGCCAACGTCCTGACTTTC. Combining the CDR3 with reference TRBV18 and TRBJ2-6 gives the whole variable domain NAGVMQNPRHLVRRRGQEARLRCSPMKGHSHVYWYRQLPEEGLKFMVYLQKENIIDESGMPKERFSAEFPKEGPSILRIQQVVRGDSAAYFCASSPAGANVLTFGAGSRLTVL.

V gene TRBV6-5 combines with J gene TRBJ2-3, with D unresolved. Trimming took 7 bases from V and 5 from J, leaving 7 bases between them. Germline lookup yields CDR1 MNHEY and CDR2 SVGAGI. This CDR3 comprises 11 residues. The CDR3 nucleotides are TGTGCCAGCATCAACGGAGATACGCAGTATTTT. Amino acid sequence: CASINGDTQYF.

The V and J genes are TRBV10-2 and TRBJ1-1; D is possibly TRBD1 (5 bases). The ends were cut back, 7 bases at V and 1 base at J, with 16 bases in the middle. The CDR3 has 15 residues. Germline loops: CDR1 WSHSY, CDR2 SAAADI. The CDR3 bases are TGCGCCAGCACCGCTTTAGGGGCGAAGAACACTGAAGCTTTCTTT. This codes for CASTALGAKNTEAFF.

Only a few counts were recorded for this clone. This sequence joins TRBV9 and TRBJ2-3; D tentatively reads TRBD1 or TRBD2 (6 bases each). The CDR3 has 14 amino acids. Trimming shortened V by 5 bases and J by 2 bases, and 12 bases separated the two germline ends. CDR1 is SGDLS, CDR2 YYNGEE, per germline. The CDR3 region has the DNA TGTGCCAGCAGGACGGGGGCCCACACAGATACGCAGTATTTT. The encoded protein is CASRTGAHTDTQYF.

This clone has just a few counts. The chain recombines TRBV5-6 with TRBJ1-2, with 9 nucleotides matching TRBD1. The CDR3 covers 13 residues. V trimming: 4 bases; J trimming: 6 bases; junction bases outside the gene matches: 4. Germline CDR1 reads SGHDT; CDR2 reads YYEEEE. The CDR3: CASSQRTGDGYTF. CDR3 DNA sequence: TGTGCCAGCAGCCAGAGGACAGGGGATGGCTACACCTTC.

The chain recombines TRBV6-1 with TRBJ2-3, with D hard to call. The germline V gene encodes CDR1 MNHNS and CDR2 SASEGT. The CDR3 covers 10 residues. The germline V and J ends were trimmed by 7 bases and 6 bases, with 5 bases remaining between them. This CDR3 reads CASTWDTQYF. In DNA form, the CDR3 reads TGTGCCAGCACATGGGATACGCAGTATTTT.

This chain connects TRBV10-1 to TRBJ1-2, with 7 nucleotides matching TRBD1. CDR3 length equals 14 residues. CDR1 and CDR2 (germline): WNHNN, SYGVQD (reference sequence). V lost 3 bases and J lost 8; bases outside the gene matches: 9. The CDR3 sequence is CASSETGQSRGYTF. Written as DNA, the CDR3 is TGCGCCAGCAGTGAAACGGGACAGTCAAGAGGCTACACCTTC.

The rearrangement uses TRBV10-3 and TRBJ2-3; a weak D match, TRBD2 (5 bases). The CDR3 covers 16 residues. CDR1 is ENHRY and CDR2 is SYGVKD in the germline V gene. V was clipped by 1 base and J by 0 bases, with 11 bases between them. The CDR3 DNA follows: TGTGCCATCAGTGAGTTGGACTCACGAAGCACAGATACGCAGTATTTT. As protein: CAISELDSRSTDTQYF.

This clone was picked up a small number of times. The chain is built from TRBV9 and TRBJ2-3; D is perhaps TRBD1 or TRBD2 (6 bases each). V was cut by 0 bases and J by 9 bases, with 14 bases left in between. CDR3 length: 14 residues. Germline V gene data show CDR1 as SGDLS and CDR2 as YYNGEE. The CDR3 region is CASSVVEGTGTQYF. DNA of the CDR3: TGTGCCAGCAGCGTAGTGGAGGGCACAGGGACGCAGTATTTT.

The chain uses TRBV7-6 and TRBJ1-6, with D hard to call. This CDR3 spans 15 amino acids. V lost 2 bases, J lost 6 bases, and 11 bases lay in between. In germline, CDR1 is SGHVS, CDR2 FNYEAQ. The DNA for the CDR3 is TGTGCCAGCAGCTTAATGTCGGCAGCTAATTCACCCCTCCACTTT. Residues: CASSLMSAANSPLHF.

This clone was observed a few times. The rearrangement links TRBV4-3 to TRBJ2-1, with TRBD2 as a possible D gene (7 bases). Trimming removed 4 bases from V and 4 bases from J, with 11 bases in between. Germline-derived CDR1 and CDR2 are LGHNA and YSLEER. This CDR3 is built from 14 residues. The CDR3 reads CASSLGGAYNEQFF. CDR3 bases: TGCGCCAGCAGCCTAGGGGGGGCATACAATGAGCAGTTCTTC.

This clone was observed a handful of times. The chain combines TRBV25-1 with TRBJ1-5, with unresolved D. Trimming removed 1 base from V and 1 base from J, with 8 bases in between. There are 15 residues in the CDR3. CDR1 is MGHDK and CDR2 is SYGVNS in the germline V gene. The chain's CDR3 is CASSESPGSNQPQHF. DNA for the CDR3: TGTGCCAGCAGTGAATCGCCCGGCAGCAATCAGCCCCAGCATTTT.

This clone was detected many times. V gene TRBV9 combines with J gene TRBJ1-2; TRBD1 might be the D (5 bases). Germline CDR1 reads SGDLS; CDR2 reads YYNGEE. Trimming cost V 4 bases and J 8 bases, with 15 bases left between them. This CDR3 contains 13 residues. In nucleotides, the CDR3 is TGTGCCAGCAGCCCTGATGGGAGGGGCGGCTACACCTTC. This encodes CASSPDGRGGYTF.

This clone was found a few times. The chain has TRBV21-1 and TRBJ2-3; the DNA was not used to check the table's D call, TRBD1. TRBV21-1 is a listed pseudogene. The CDR3 is made up of 17 amino acids. CDR3 sequence (DNA): TGTGCCACGATAGACAGGGGAACATCATCCCTTTCAGATACGCAGTATTTT. The encoded protein is CATIDRGTSSLSDTQYF.